Listed below are T cell receptor beta chains from one sample, sequenced in a study of T cell responses to AZD1222 COVID-19 vaccine. Data came from immunoSEQ multiplex PCR; TCRdb stores just in-frame clones and leaves some out. The sample includes about 150,000 clones, roughly 84% of them seen just once. Sequencing was performed on peripheral blood, taken on day 0 of AZD1222 vaccination. These receptors were taken from an adult in good health. Both conserved end residues are part of each CDR3. A D gene is named only where the DNA matches it firmly. Clone sizes are given selectively: once, few, many, or a class where the clone is expanded.

d_gene: TRBD1
abundance: .
j_gene: TRBJ2-1
v_gene: TRBV19
CDR3aa: CASSTGQGPGYNEQFF
CDR3nt: TGTGCCAGTAGTACGGGACAGGGGCCTGGCTACAATGAGCAGTTCTTC

d_gene: .
abundance: few
j_gene: TRBJ1-3
v_gene: TRBV5-1
CDR3aa: CASSLGVSGNTIYF
CDR3nt: TGCGCCAGCAGCTTGGGCGTCTCTGGAAACACCATATATTTT

d_gene: .
abundance: .
j_gene: TRBJ1-2
v_gene: TRBV2
CDR3aa: CASSEVGVANYGYTF
CDR3nt: TGTGCCAGCAGTGAAGTGGGGGTAGCTAACTATGGCTACACCTTC

d_gene: .
abundance: .
j_gene: TRBJ2-3
v_gene: TRBV7-9
CDR3aa: CASSSRGLGTDTQYF
CDR3nt: TGTGCCAGCAGCTCCCGGGGGCTTGGCACAGATACGCAGTATTTT

d_gene: .
abundance: .
j_gene: TRBJ2-2
v_gene: TRBV29-1
CDR3aa: CSVEVSGSGISTGELFF
CDR3nt: TGCAGCGTTGAAGTTTCGGGTTCAGGGATTAGCACCGGGGAGCTGTTTTTT

d_gene: TRBD1
abundance: .
j_gene: TRBJ2-5
v_gene: TRBV7-9
CDR3aa: CASSSITGQGAFGETQYF
CDR3nt: TGTGCCAGCAGCTCAATTACGGGACAGGGGGCTTTCGGAGAGACCCAGTACTTC

d_gene: .
abundance: .
j_gene: TRBJ2-1
v_gene: TRBV11-3
CDR3aa: CASSLSEQGYNEQFF
CDR3nt: TGTGCCAGCAGCTTAAGTGAACAGGGATACAATGAGCAGTTCTTC

d_gene: .
abundance: .
j_gene: TRBJ1-6
v_gene: TRBV5-6
CDR3aa: CASSLSQVYNSPLHF
CDR3nt: TGTGCCAGCAGCTTGAGTCAGGTCTATAATTCACCCCTCCACTTT

d_gene: .
abundance: .
j_gene: TRBJ1-5
v_gene: TRBV3-1/TRBV3-2
CDR3aa: CASSQGAFPTAQLRGPQHF
CDR3nt: TGTGCCAGCAGCCAAGGGGCGTTTCCGACAGCTCAGCTGAGGGGGCCCCAGCATTTT

d_gene: .
abundance: .
j_gene: TRBJ1-1
v_gene: TRBV5-4
CDR3aa: CASSLELGTEAFF
CDR3nt: TGTGCCAGCAGCTTGGAATTAGGCACTGAAGCTTTCTTT

d_gene: .
abundance: .
j_gene: TRBJ2-2
v_gene: TRBV28
CDR3aa: CASSEPTGELFF
CDR3nt: TGTGCCAGCAGTGAACCCACCGGGGAGCTGTTTTTT

d_gene: TRBD2
abundance: .
j_gene: TRBJ2-2
v_gene: TRBV5-1
CDR3aa: CASSSSGDLGTGELFF
CDR3nt: TGCGCCAGCAGCTCAAGCGGGGACCTGGGCACCGGGGAGCTGTTTTTT

d_gene: .
abundance: .
j_gene: TRBJ2-2
v_gene: TRBV5-6
CDR3aa: CASSPIPTGTGDTGELFF
CDR3nt: TGTGCCAGCAGCCCAATACCCACCGGGACGGGGGACACCGGGGAGCTGTTTTTT

d_gene: TRBD1
abundance: .
j_gene: TRBJ2-5
v_gene: TRBV9
CDR3aa: CASSVETGGARGETQYF
CDR3nt: TGTGCCAGCAGCGTAGAGACAGGGGGCGCGAGGGGAGAGACCCAGTACTTC

d_gene: TRBD1
abundance: .
j_gene: TRBJ1-1
v_gene: TRBV18
CDR3aa: CASSPMDRGRGTEAFF
CDR3nt: TGTGCCAGCTCACCAATGGACAGGGGGCGCGGAACTGAAGCTTTCTTT

d_gene: TRBD1
abundance: .
j_gene: TRBJ1-6
v_gene: TRBV6-4
CDR3aa: CASRTGENSPLHF
CDR3nt: TGTGCCAGCAGGACAGGGGAAAATTCACCCCTCCACTTT

d_gene: TRBD1
abundance: .
j_gene: TRBJ1-4
v_gene: TRBV15
CDR3aa: CATSRDRGTGGSKLFF
CDR3nt: TGTGCCACCAGCAGAGATCGGGGGACAGGGGGATCAAAACTGTTTTTT

d_gene: .
abundance: .
j_gene: TRBJ1-2
v_gene: TRBV28
CDR3aa: CASSLPSDPRYGYTF
CDR3nt: TGTGCCAGCAGCTTGCCGTCGGACCCGAGGTATGGCTACACCTTC

d_gene: TRBD1
abundance: .
j_gene: TRBJ2-1
v_gene: TRBV6-5
CDR3aa: CASSYLGTGVGNEQFF
CDR3nt: TGTGCCAGCAGTTACTTAGGGACAGGGGTGGGCAATGAGCAGTTCTTC

d_gene: .
abundance: .
j_gene: TRBJ1-2
v_gene: TRBV28
CDR3aa: CASNLGGIYGYTF
CDR3nt: TGTGCCAGCAACCTTGGGGGGATTTATGGCTACACCTTC

d_gene: .
abundance: .
j_gene: TRBJ1-1
v_gene: TRBV2
CDR3aa: CASSREGKTEAFF
CDR3nt: TGTGCCAGCAGTAGGGAGGGAAAAACTGAAGCTTTCTTT

d_gene: .
abundance: .
j_gene: TRBJ1-2
v_gene: TRBV9
CDR3aa: CASSGGSPEGGYTF
CDR3nt: TGTGCCAGCAGCGGCGGATCCCCCGAAGGGGGCTACACCTTC

d_gene: TRBD1
abundance: .
j_gene: TRBJ1-2
v_gene: TRBV2
CDR3aa: CASTGTANYGYTF
CDR3nt: TGTGCCAGCACCGGGACAGCTAACTATGGCTACACCTTC

d_gene: .
abundance: .
j_gene: TRBJ1-3
v_gene: TRBV29-1
CDR3aa: CSVAGAASGNTIYF
CDR3nt: TGCAGCGTGGCCGGGGCTGCCTCTGGAAACACCATATATTTT

d_gene: .
abundance: .
j_gene: TRBJ2-5
v_gene: TRBV10-3
CDR3aa: CAISGTSQETQYF
CDR3nt: TGTGCCATCAGTGGGACATCCCAAGAGACCCAGTACTTC

d_gene: .
abundance: once
j_gene: TRBJ2-7
v_gene: TRBV9
CDR3aa: CASSVAGQAPPYEQYF
CDR3nt: TGTGCCAGCAGCGTAGCTGGTCAAGCACCCCCCTACGAGCAGTACTTC

d_gene: .
abundance: .
j_gene: TRBJ1-4
v_gene: TRBV7-9
CDR3aa: CASSSDGGAVPVGLFF
CDR3nt: TGTGCCAGCAGCTCAGACGGGGGGGCGGTCCCCGTTGGGCTGTTTTTT

d_gene: TRBD1
abundance: few
j_gene: TRBJ1-5
v_gene: TRBV15
CDR3aa: CATSRGQSNQPQHF
CDR3nt: TGTGCCACCAGCAGGGGACAGTCTAATCAGCCCCAGCATTTT

d_gene: .
abundance: .
j_gene: TRBJ2-3
v_gene: TRBV16
CDR3aa: CASSLISGTDTQYF
CDR3nt: TGTGCCAGCAGCCTTATCTCTGGCACAGATACGCAGTATTTT

d_gene: TRBD1
abundance: .
j_gene: TRBJ1-5
v_gene: TRBV25-1
CDR3aa: CASSDSGRGRDQPQHF
CDR3nt: TGTGCCAGCAGTGATAGTGGCAGGGGGCGCGATCAGCCCCAGCATTTT

d_gene: .
abundance: once
j_gene: TRBJ2-1
v_gene: TRBV11-3
CDR3aa: CASSSRGLLGEQFF
CDR3nt: TGTGCCAGCAGCTCTAGGGGGTTGTTAGGTGAGCAGTTCTTC

d_gene: .
abundance: .
j_gene: TRBJ1-3
v_gene: TRBV6-1
CDR3aa: CASSEILNTIYF
CDR3nt: TGTGCCAGCAGTGAAATACTAAACACCATATATTTT

d_gene: .
abundance: .
j_gene: TRBJ1-3
v_gene: TRBV9
CDR3aa: CASSRGGFFGNTIYF
CDR3nt: TGTGCCAGCTCCCGCGGGGGGTTTTTTGGAAACACCATATATTTT

d_gene: .
abundance: .
j_gene: TRBJ1-2
v_gene: TRBV19
CDR3aa: CASKLGASGYTF
CDR3nt: TGTGCCAGTAAGTTGGGGGCGAGTGGCTACACCTTC

d_gene: .
abundance: .
j_gene: TRBJ1-1
v_gene: TRBV28
CDR3aa: CASSFYREPYTEAFF
CDR3nt: TGTGCCAGCAGTTTTTACCGGGAGCCCTACACTGAAGCTTTCTTT

d_gene: .
abundance: .
j_gene: TRBJ1-1
v_gene: TRBV3-1/TRBV3-2
CDR3aa: CASSPGHQNTEAFF
CDR3nt: TGTGCCAGCAGCCCGGGACACCAGAACACTGAAGCTTTCTTT

d_gene: .
abundance: .
j_gene: TRBJ2-7
v_gene: TRBV13
CDR3aa: CASSRRQLAAYEQYF
CDR3nt: TGTGCCAGCAGCCGCCGACAGCTTGCTGCCTACGAGCAGTACTTC

d_gene: .
abundance: .
j_gene: TRBJ1-5
v_gene: TRBV2
CDR3aa: CASSEDGRGGYSNQPQHF
CDR3nt: TGTGCCAGCAGTGAAGATGGGCGGGGGGGATATAGCAATCAGCCCCAGCATTTT

d_gene: .
abundance: .
j_gene: TRBJ1-4
v_gene: TRBV27
CDR3aa: CASSSDSVRGTNEKLFF
CDR3nt: TGTGCCAGCAGTTCCGACAGCGTCCGTGGAACTAATGAAAAACTGTTTTTT

d_gene: .
abundance: .
j_gene: TRBJ2-6
v_gene: TRBV24-1
CDR3aa: CATSTTGRSAGANVLTF
CDR3nt: TGTGCCACCAGTACCACAGGGCGTTCAGCTGGGGCCAACGTCCTGACTTTC

d_gene: TRBD1
abundance: once
j_gene: TRBJ1-1
v_gene: TRBV28
CDR3aa: CASSRQGRGAFF
CDR3nt: TGTGCCAGCAGTCGACAGGGGAGGGGGGCTTTCTTT

d_gene: .
abundance: many
j_gene: TRBJ2-1
v_gene: TRBV5-6
CDR3aa: CASSSANLYIYNEQFF
CDR3nt: TGTGCCAGCAGCTCTGCTAACCTCTACATCTACAATGAGCAGTTCTTC

d_gene: TRBD1
abundance: .
j_gene: TRBJ1-2
v_gene: TRBV5-4
CDR3aa: CASSLAGGQSNYGYTF
CDR3nt: TGTGCCAGCAGCTTGGCGGGGGGACAGAGTAACTATGGCTACACCTTC

d_gene: .
abundance: once
j_gene: TRBJ1-2
v_gene: TRBV6-1
CDR3aa: CASSELRLTGYGYTF
CDR3nt: TGTGCCAGCAGTGAATTACGGCTAACAGGTTATGGCTACACCTTC

d_gene: .
abundance: .
j_gene: TRBJ1-5
v_gene: TRBV5-1
CDR3aa: CASSLDGGVQPQHF
CDR3nt: TGCGCCAGCAGCTTGGACGGGGGCGTGCAGCCCCAGCATTTT

d_gene: .
abundance: once
j_gene: TRBJ2-3
v_gene: TRBV28
CDR3aa: CASSLSGARTDTQYF
CDR3nt: TGTGCCAGCAGTTTATCGGGGGCGCGGACAGATACGCAGTATTTT

d_gene: .
abundance: .
j_gene: TRBJ1-2
v_gene: TRBV11-2
CDR3aa: CARGSLYGYTF
CDR3nt: TGTGCCCGGGGCAGCCTCTATGGCTACACCTTC

d_gene: .
abundance: .
j_gene: TRBJ1-4
v_gene: TRBV3-1/TRBV3-2
CDR3aa: CASSLRAQNEKLFF
CDR3nt: TGTGCCAGCAGCCTCCGGGCCCAGAATGAAAAACTGTTTTTT

d_gene: TRBD1
abundance: .
j_gene: TRBJ2-3
v_gene: TRBV19
CDR3aa: CASGRQGLPITDTQYF
CDR3nt: TGTGCCAGTGGAAGACAGGGCCTCCCCATCACAGATACGCAGTATTTT

d_gene: .
abundance: .
j_gene: TRBJ2-5
v_gene: TRBV5-6
CDR3aa: CASSLISETQYF
CDR3nt: TGTGCCAGCAGCTTAATCTCGGAGACCCAGTACTTC

d_gene: TRBD1
abundance: .
j_gene: TRBJ2-2
v_gene: TRBV6-6
CDR3aa: CASRSGTGQRGELFF
CDR3nt: TGTGCCAGCAGGTCCGGGACAGGGCAGAGGGGGGAGCTGTTTTTT

d_gene: .
abundance: once
j_gene: TRBJ1-4
v_gene: TRBV29-1
CDR3aa: CSVRVGEKLFF
CDR3nt: TGCAGCGTCCGGGTCGGCGAAAAACTGTTTTTT

d_gene: TRBD2
abundance: .
j_gene: TRBJ2-3
v_gene: TRBV2
CDR3aa: CARSGGPSTDTQYF
CDR3nt: TGTGCCAGGAGCGGGGGCCCTAGCACAGATACGCAGTATTTT

d_gene: .
abundance: .
j_gene: TRBJ2-5
v_gene: TRBV19
CDR3aa: CASSIVGAWETQYF
CDR3nt: TGTGCCAGTAGTATTGTCGGGGCCTGGGAGACCCAGTACTTC

d_gene: .
abundance: .
j_gene: TRBJ1-5
v_gene: TRBV6-2/TRBV6-3
CDR3aa: CASSYSESGGPINQPQHF
CDR3nt: TGTGCCAGCAGTTACTCGGAATCGGGAGGCCCCATCAATCAGCCCCAGCATTTT

d_gene: .
abundance: .
j_gene: TRBJ1-2
v_gene: TRBV27
CDR3aa: CASSPNNYGYTF
CDR3nt: TGTGCCAGCAGTCCCAACAACTATGGCTACACCTTC